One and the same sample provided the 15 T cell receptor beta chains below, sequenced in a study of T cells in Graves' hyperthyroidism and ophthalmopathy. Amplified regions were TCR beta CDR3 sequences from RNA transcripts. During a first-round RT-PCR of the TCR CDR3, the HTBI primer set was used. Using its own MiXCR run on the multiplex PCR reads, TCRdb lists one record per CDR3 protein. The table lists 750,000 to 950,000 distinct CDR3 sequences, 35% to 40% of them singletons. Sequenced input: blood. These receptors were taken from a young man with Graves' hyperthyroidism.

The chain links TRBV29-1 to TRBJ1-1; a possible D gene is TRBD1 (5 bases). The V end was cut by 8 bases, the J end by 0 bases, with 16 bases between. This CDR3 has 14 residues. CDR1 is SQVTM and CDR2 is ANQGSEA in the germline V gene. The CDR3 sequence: CSSGRGEMNTEAFF. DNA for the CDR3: TGCAGCAGCGGAAGGGGCGAGATGAACACTGAAGCTTTCTTT.

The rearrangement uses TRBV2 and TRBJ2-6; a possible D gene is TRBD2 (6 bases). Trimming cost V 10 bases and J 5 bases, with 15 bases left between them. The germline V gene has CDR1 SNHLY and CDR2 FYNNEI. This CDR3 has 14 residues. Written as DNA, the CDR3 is TGTGCCACCGAGACGGGAGAGAGGGCCAACGTCCTGACTTTC. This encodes CATETGERANVLTF.

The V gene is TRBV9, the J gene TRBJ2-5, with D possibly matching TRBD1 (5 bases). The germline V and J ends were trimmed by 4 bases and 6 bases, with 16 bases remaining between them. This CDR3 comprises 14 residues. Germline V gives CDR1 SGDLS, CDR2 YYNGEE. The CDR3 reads CASSYSGLEKTQYF. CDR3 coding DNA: TGTGCCAGCAGCTACTCAGGGTTGGAAAAGACCCAGTACTTC.

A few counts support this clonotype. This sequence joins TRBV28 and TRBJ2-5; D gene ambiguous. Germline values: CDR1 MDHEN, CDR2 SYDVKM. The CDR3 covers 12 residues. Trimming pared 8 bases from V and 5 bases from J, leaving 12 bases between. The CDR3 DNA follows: TGTGCCAGCTCAACGCCTGCGGAGACCCAGTACTTC. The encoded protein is CASSTPAETQYF.

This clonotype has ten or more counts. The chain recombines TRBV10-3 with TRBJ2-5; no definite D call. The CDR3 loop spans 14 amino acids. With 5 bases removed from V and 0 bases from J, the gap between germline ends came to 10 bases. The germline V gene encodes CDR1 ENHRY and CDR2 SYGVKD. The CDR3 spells CAISPPDNQETQYF. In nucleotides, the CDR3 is TGTGCCATCAGTCCGCCTGACAACCAAGAGACCCAGTACTTC.

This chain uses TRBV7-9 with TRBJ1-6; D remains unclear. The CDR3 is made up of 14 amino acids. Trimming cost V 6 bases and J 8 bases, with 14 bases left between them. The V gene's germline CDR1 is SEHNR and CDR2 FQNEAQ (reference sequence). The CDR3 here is CASSFGVSDSPLHF. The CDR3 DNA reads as TGTGCCAGCAGTTTCGGGGTTTCGGATTCACCCCTCCACTTT.

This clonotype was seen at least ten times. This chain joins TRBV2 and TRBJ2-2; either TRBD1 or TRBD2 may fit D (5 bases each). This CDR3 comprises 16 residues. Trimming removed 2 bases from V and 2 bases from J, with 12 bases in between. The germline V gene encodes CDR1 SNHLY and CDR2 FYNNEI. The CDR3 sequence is CASSEHGARNTGELFF. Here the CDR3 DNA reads TGTGCCAGCAGTGAACACGGGGCGCGTAACACCGGGGAGCTGTTTTTT.

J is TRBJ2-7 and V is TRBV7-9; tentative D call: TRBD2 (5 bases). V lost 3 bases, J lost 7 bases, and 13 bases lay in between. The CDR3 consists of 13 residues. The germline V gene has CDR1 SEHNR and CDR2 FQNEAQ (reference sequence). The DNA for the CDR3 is TGTGCCAGCAGCTTGGCCGGAGGTACTGAGCAGTACTTC. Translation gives CASSLAGGTEQYF.

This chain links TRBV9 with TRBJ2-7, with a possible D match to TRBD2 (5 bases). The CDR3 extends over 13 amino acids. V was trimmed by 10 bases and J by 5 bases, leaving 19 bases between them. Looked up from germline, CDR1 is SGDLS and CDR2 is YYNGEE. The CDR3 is CASKEEDPDEQYF. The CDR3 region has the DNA TGTGCCTCCAAGGAGGAGGACCCAGACGAGCAGTACTTC.

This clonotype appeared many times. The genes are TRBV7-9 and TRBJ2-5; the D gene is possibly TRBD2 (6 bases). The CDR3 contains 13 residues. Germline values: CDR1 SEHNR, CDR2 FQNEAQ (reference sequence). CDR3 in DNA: TGTGCTACTGCCGCTAGCGTCAGGGAGACCCAGTACTTC. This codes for CATAASVRETQYF.

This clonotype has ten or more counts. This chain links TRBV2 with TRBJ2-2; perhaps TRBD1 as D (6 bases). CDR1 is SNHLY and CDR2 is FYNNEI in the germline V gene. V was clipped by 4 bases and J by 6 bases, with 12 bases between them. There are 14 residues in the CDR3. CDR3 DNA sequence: TGTGCCAGCAGTGGCACAGGGTTGGCCGGGGAGCTGTTTTTT. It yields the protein CASSGTGLAGELFF.

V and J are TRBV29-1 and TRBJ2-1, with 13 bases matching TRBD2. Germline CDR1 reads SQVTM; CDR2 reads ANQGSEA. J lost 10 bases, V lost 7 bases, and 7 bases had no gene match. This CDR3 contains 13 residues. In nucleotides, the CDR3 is TGCAGCGAGAGGACTAGCGGGAGCCCCGAGCAGTTCTTC. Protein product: CSERTSGSPEQFF.

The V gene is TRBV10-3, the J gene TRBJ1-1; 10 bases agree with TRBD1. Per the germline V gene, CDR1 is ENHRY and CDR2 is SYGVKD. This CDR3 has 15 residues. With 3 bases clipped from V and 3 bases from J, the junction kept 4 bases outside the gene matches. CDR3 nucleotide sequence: TGTGCCATCAGTGACCAGGACAGGGGGGACACTGAAGCTTTCTTT. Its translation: CAISDQDRGDTEAFF.

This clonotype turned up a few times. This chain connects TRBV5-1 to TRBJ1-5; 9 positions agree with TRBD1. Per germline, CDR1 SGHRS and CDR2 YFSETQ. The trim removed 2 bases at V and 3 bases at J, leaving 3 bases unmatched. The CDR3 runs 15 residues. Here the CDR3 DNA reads TGCGCCAGCAGCTTACAGGGGGCTGCCAATCAGCCCCAGCATTTT. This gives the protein CASSLQGAANQPQHF.

CDR3 region: CSARWLAGGNEQFF. The CDR3 coding sequence is TGCAGCGCCCGGTGGCTAGCGGGAGGGAATGAGCAGTTCTTC. The chain recombines TRBV29-1 with TRBJ2-1; 12 nucleotides agree with TRBD2. CDR1 is SQVTM and CDR2 is ANQGSEA in the germline V gene. With V trimmed by 7 bases and J by 7 bases, 8 bases remained unmatched. The CDR3 spans 14 residues.